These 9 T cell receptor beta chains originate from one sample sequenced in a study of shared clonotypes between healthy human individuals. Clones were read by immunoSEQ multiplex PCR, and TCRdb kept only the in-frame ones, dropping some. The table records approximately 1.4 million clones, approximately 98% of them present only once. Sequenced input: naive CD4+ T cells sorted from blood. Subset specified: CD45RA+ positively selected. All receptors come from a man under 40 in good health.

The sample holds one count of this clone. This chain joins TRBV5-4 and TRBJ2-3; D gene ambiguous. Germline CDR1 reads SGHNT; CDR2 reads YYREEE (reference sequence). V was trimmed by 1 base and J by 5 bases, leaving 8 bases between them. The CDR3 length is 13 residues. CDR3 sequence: CASSLHLGDTQYF. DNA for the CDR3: TGTGCCAGCAGCTTGCACCTCGGAGATACGCAGTATTTT.

CDR3 amino acids: CASSPTGSSYEQYF. The DNA for the CDR3 is TGTGCCAGCAGCCCGACAGGGAGCTCCTACGAGCAGTACTTC. The rearrangement joins TRBV7-8 to TRBJ2-7, with TRBD1 identical over 7 bases. This CDR3 contains 14 residues. Germline CDR1 is SGHVS and CDR2 is FQNEAQ. Trimming took 5 bases from V and 0 from J; bases not matched to a gene: 4.

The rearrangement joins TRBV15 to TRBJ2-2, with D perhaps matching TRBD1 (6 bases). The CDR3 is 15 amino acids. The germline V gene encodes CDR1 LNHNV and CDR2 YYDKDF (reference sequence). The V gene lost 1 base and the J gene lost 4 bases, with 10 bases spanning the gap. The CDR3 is CATSRARGGTGELFF. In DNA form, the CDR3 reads TGTGCCACCAGCAGAGCCAGGGGCGGCACCGGGGAGCTGTTTTTT. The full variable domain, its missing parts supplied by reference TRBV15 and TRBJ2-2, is DAMVIQNPRYQVTQFGKPVTLSCSQTLNHNVMYWYQQKSSQAPKLLFHYYDKDFNNEADTPDNFQSRRPNTSFCFLDIRSPGLGDTAMYLCATSRARGGTGELFFGEGSRLTVL.

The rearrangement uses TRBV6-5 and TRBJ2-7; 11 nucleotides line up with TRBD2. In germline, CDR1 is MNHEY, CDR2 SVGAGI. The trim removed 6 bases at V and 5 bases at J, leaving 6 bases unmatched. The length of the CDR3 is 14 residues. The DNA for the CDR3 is TGTGCCAGCAGCGTAGCGGGAGGGCGGCACGAGCAGTACTTC. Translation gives CASSVAGGRHEQYF.

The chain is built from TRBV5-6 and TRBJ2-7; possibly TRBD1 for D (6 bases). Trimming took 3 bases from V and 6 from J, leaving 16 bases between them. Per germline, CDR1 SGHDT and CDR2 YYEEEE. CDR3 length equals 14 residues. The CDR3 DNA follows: TGTGCCAGCAGCTCCCCTACAGGGTTGCGCGAGCAGTACTTC. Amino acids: CASSSPTGLREQYF.

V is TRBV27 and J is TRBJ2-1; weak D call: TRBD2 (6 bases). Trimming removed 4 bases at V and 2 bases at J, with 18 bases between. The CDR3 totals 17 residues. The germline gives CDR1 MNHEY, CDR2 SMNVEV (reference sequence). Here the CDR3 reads CASSSHPSGGAYNEQFF. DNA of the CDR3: TGTGCCAGCAGTTCACACCCCTCCGGGGGAGCCTACAATGAGCAGTTCTTC.

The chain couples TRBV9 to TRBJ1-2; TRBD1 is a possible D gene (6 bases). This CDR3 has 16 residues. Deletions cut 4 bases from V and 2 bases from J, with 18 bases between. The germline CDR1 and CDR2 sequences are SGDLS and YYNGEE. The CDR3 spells CASSHRPAGTNYGYTF. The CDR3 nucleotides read TGTGCCAGCAGCCATCGACCGGCAGGGACAAACTATGGCTACACCTTC.

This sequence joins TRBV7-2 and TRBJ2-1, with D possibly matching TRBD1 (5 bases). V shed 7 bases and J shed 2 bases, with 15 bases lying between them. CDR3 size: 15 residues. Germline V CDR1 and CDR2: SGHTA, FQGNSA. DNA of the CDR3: TGTGCCAGCATCCCAAACAGGATACCCTACAATGAGCAGTTCTTC. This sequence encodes CASIPNRIPYNEQFF.

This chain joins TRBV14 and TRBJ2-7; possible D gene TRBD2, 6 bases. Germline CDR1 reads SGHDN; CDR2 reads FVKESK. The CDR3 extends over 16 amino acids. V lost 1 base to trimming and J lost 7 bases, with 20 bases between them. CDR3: CASSQASGRTFGEQYF. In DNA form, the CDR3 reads TGTGCCAGCAGCCAAGCTTCAGGGAGGACGTTTGGGGAGCAGTACTTC.